This note documents a single T cell receptor (beta chain) sequence. It has no known antigen specificity. Base quality data are lacking; no much larger clone is found one base away. Receptors were amplified or captured by the immunoSEQ multiplex PCR assay. As for the authors' bioinformatics: A statistical classification framework was built to diagnose cytomegalovirus status from the catalog of TCR beta chain sequences. TCRdb took over this immuneACCESS table, retaining in-frame rearrangements with V and J assigned. Such tables are incomplete; in checked studies, under half of the missing clones stem from an unresolved V gene, and the remainder is unexplained. That table furnishes V, J and clone size, whereas the DNA furnished D and trimming. This sample comprises about 140,000 clones, 88% of them detected only once. 7% to 9% of the sample is taken by the ten largest. The CDR3 measures 14 amino acids from cysteine to phenylalanine. Here the CDR3 DNA is all that survives: 42 bases in frame from base 1. For CDR1 and CDR2, the germline V gene lists MDHEN and SYDVKM. The germline ends are 8 bases apart after V is trimmed by 4 bases and J by 4 bases.

This sample was taken from a study of cytomegalovirus exposure and HLA in healthy donors (dated by TCRdb to 2017 to 2019). Regarding the complete study: According to a later analysis, the 120 or so validation repertoires were produced on the same platform as the roughly 700 repertoires of the first cohort. The study aimed to test whether signatures of past pathogen exposure could be identified by cataloging public T cell receptors. Besides the first cohort of more than 650 subjects, a separate validation cohort made up of 120 or so different subjects was used. To predict cytomegalovirus infection status, the study combined high-throughput TCR immunosequencing, statistical association of individual TCRs with disease status, and machine learning.

General study outcomes and caveats: In the study, approximately 160 TCR beta chains were listed as associated with cytomegalovirus. A few of the identified cytomegalovirus-associated TCR beta chains were confirmed in vitro to be specific for cytomegalovirus antigens. According to the authors, the approach could potentially be generalized to other disease states and immunological phenotypes. A later analysis had no HLA typing for the validation cohort, so co-occurrence there was scored across all 110 or so repertoires. Cytomegalovirus status was reported to be diagnosed by the classifier with high specificity and sensitivity in both the original and validation cohorts. Across donors, most TCR sequences were observed very rarely, whereas some public TCRs were present in many individuals. A later analysis found that TCRs clustered in the first cohort also tended to co-occur in the 110 or so validation repertoires, with more than 90% of cluster scores above 0.

Separate from the approximately 700-subject first cohort, the validation cohort of roughly 130 subjects was the group to which the donors belonged. This receptor was obtained from a woman in her late teens or twenties in good health and CMV-seropositive. Input material: PBMCs. This sequence uses TRBV28 and TRBJ2-6; TRBD2 is a possible D gene, resting on 5 matching bases. The CDR3 region reads CASSWEYGANVLTF. The DNA sequence is as follows: TGTGCCAGCAGTTGGGAGTACGGGGCCAACGTCCTGACTTTC. With the portions outside the CDR3 filled from the reference TRBV28 and TRBJ2-6 genes, the complete variable region becomes DVKVTQSSRYLVKRTGEKVFLECVQDMDHENMFWYRQDPGLGLRLIYFSYDVKMKEKGDIPEGYSVSREKKERFSLILESASTNQTSMYLCASSWEYGANVLTFGAGSRLTVL.